The 22 T cell receptor beta chains below all came from one sample that was sequenced in a study of cytomegalovirus exposure and HLA in healthy donors. The assay was immunoSEQ multiplex PCR, and TCRdb's table has in-frame clones only and misses some. The data show about 330,000 clones, with more than 80% seen just once and around 0.8% held by the top ten. The sequencing sample was made of PBMCs. The receptors here all came from a young woman in good health and CMV-seronegative.

In this sample, this clone turned up a few times. This chain's CDR3 is CASSVSWADTEAFF. DNA of the CDR3: TGTGCCAGCAGCGTGTCTTGGGCTGACACTGAAGCTTTCTTT. The chain couples TRBV9 to TRBJ1-1; the D is unclear. Germline V lookup: CDR1 SGDLS, CDR2 YYNGEE. The CDR3 consists of 14 residues. V was clipped by 2 bases and J by 3 bases, with 11 bases between them.

V is TRBV7-2 and J is TRBJ1-1; D is unclear. CDR1 and CDR2 (germline): SGHTA, FQGNSA. The CDR3 has 13 amino acids. Trimming took off 7 bases at V and 3 bases at J, with 12 bases between the two ends. CDR3 protein: CASKNQRDTEAFF. The CDR3 region has the DNA TGTGCCAGCAAAAACCAGCGGGACACTGAAGCTTTCTTT.

The CDR3 loop is CASSFVGSSGAYNEQFF. The CDR3 nucleotides read TGTGCCAGCAGTTTCGTTGGATCTAGCGGGGCCTACAATGAGCAGTTCTTC. V usage is TRBV27 and J usage is TRBJ2-1; TRBD2 aligns across 9 bases. The V gene end was trimmed by 3 bases and the J gene end by 2 bases; junction bases not matched to a gene: 8. Germline CDR1 reads MNHEY; CDR2 reads SMNVEV (reference sequence). The CDR3 spans 17 residues.

This chain uses TRBV6-4 with TRBJ2-7; a weak D match, TRBD2 (6 bases). Per germline, CDR1 MRHNA and CDR2 SNTAGT. This CDR3 comprises 13 residues. The V end lost 5 bases, the J end lost 3 bases, and 11 bases lay between the germline ends. CDR3 loop: CASSQQEGYEQYF. The CDR3 coding sequence is TGTGCCAGCAGTCAACAGGAGGGCTACGAGCAGTACTTC.

The rearrangement joins TRBV2 to TRBJ2-3; 15 bases line up with TRBD2. After removal of 8 bases from V and 10 bases from J, the junction contained 10 bases not matched to a gene. Germline V lookup: CDR1 SNHLY, CDR2 FYNNEI. This CDR3 has 15 amino acids. The CDR3 DNA is TGTGCCAGCTCTTTTCCGGGACTAGCGGGAGGACCGCAGTATTTT. Translating gives CASSFPGLAGGPQYF.

The chain joins TRBV15 to TRBJ1-3; 8 bases match TRBD1. The CDR3 is 14 residues long. Germline CDR1 LNHNV, CDR2 YYDKDF (reference sequence). J gave up 2 bases and V 7 bases, and 4 bases lay outside the gene matches. CDR3 DNA: TGTGCCACCAACCCGGACAGGGCTGGAAACACCATATATTTT. This sequence encodes CATNPDRAGNTIYF. The full variable domain, with the rest looked up from reference TRBV15 and TRBJ1-3, is DAMVIQNPRYQVTQFGKPVTLSCSQTLNHNVMYWYQQKSSQAPKLLFHYYDKDFNNEADTPDNFQSRRPNTSFCFLDIRSPGLGDTAMYLCATNPDRAGNTIYFGEGSWLTVV.

CDR3 sequence (DNA): TGCGCCAGCAGCACAGACAGTATGAACACTGAAGCTTTCTTT. This sequence encodes CASSTDSMNTEAFF. This chain joins TRBV5-1 and TRBJ1-1, with D possibly TRBD1 on 5 matching bases. The germline V gene encodes CDR1 SGHRS and CDR2 YFSETQ. This CDR3 region has 14 residues. Trimming removed 4 bases at V and 0 bases at J, with 10 bases between.

This rearrangement joins TRBV15 to TRBJ2-6; 7 bases agree with TRBD1. V shed 0 bases and J 2 bases; nucleotides not matched to a gene: 1. CDR1 and CDR2 (germline): LNHNV, YYDKDF (reference sequence). The CDR3 length is 16 residues. The CDR3 sequence is CATSRDRGTGANVLTF. As DNA, the CDR3 is TGTGCCACCAGCAGAGACAGGGGGACTGGGGCCAACGTCCTGACTTTC.

This rearrangement joins TRBV10-3 to TRBJ2-1; 14 nucleotides match TRBD2. The V segment lost 0 bases and the J segment 8 bases; nucleotides outside the gene matches: 6. The CDR3 runs 17 residues. CDR1 is ENHRY and CDR2 is SYGVKD in the germline V gene. CDR3 amino acids: CAISESTSGRAVYEQFF. DNA for the CDR3: TGTGCCATCAGTGAGTCGACTAGCGGGAGGGCCGTCTATGAGCAGTTCTTC.

This clone was observed a handful of times. The gene calls are TRBV28 and TRBJ1-2; 12 bases agree with TRBD1. The V gene end was trimmed by 4 bases and the J gene end by 8 bases; junction bases not matched to a gene: 8. CDR1 and CDR2 from the germline V gene are MDHEN and SYDVKM. This CDR3 spans 15 amino acids. DNA for the CDR3: TGTGCCAGCAGTTCAATCACCGGGACAGGGGGCGGCTACACCTTC. It specifies CASSSITGTGGGYTF.

The J gene is TRBJ1-2, the V gene TRBV29-1, with 11 nucleotides matching TRBD1. Germline-derived CDR1 and CDR2 are SQVTM and ANQGSEA. The CDR3 runs 15 residues. V gave up 7 bases and J gave up 2 bases; unmatched junction bases: 9. In DNA form, the CDR3 reads TGCAGCGCAGCGGGACAGGGGGTCCTAAACTATGGCTACACCTTC. Translation: CSAAGQGVLNYGYTF.

The chain carries TRBV29-1 and TRBJ2-7; D is unclear. Germline lookup yields CDR1 SQVTM and CDR2 ANQGSEA. There are 14 residues in the CDR3. V lost 6 bases, J lost 0 bases, and 15 bases lay in between. CDR3 loop: CSVARGPNSYEQYF. CDR3 sequence (DNA): TGCAGCGTCGCTAGAGGCCCGAACTCCTACGAGCAGTACTTC.

The chain links TRBV25-1 to TRBJ2-3; TRBD2 agrees at 7 bases. V was clipped by 0 bases and J by 11 bases; unmatched bases: 8. CDR1 MGHDK and CDR2 SYGVNS come from the germline V gene. The CDR3 extends over 14 amino acids. CDR3 region: CASSEYTERGGQYF. CDR3 DNA sequence: TGTGCCAGCAGTGAATATACCGAGCGGGGAGGGCAGTATTTT.

The chain recombines TRBV10-3 with TRBJ1-5; maybe TRBD1 (5 bases). Trimming pared 9 bases from V and 2 bases from J, leaving 20 bases between. This CDR3 is built from 16 residues. In germline, CDR1 is ENHRY, CDR2 SYGVKD. The CDR3 nucleotides read TGTGCCATTTCCGCCGTGGGGGGGGAGGGCAATCAGCCCCAGCATTTT. This sequence encodes CAISAVGGEGNQPQHF.

This clone occurred once. This chain joins TRBV5-1 and TRBJ2-7, with TRBD1 matching 8 bases. With 0 bases clipped from V and 4 bases from J, the junction kept 6 bases outside the gene matches. CDR3 size: 15 residues. Germline V gene lookup returns CDR1 SGHRS and CDR2 YFSETQ. CDR3 amino acids: CASSLEAGGPYEQYF. CDR3 bases: TGCGCCAGCAGCTTGGAGGCAGGGGGCCCGTACGAGCAGTACTTC.

Details on this clone: Sequence at one end of the junction differs from germline and may be a read error. The gene calls are TRBV18 and TRBJ1-5; 7 bases line up with TRBD1. Germline V CDR1 and CDR2: KGHSH, LQKENI. This CDR3 region has 16 residues. The CDR3 nucleotides are TGTGCCAGCTCGCCACTCACGACAGGGTATGATCAGCCCCAGCATTTT. Residues: CASSPLTTGYDQPQHF.

This chain connects TRBV5-1 to TRBJ2-1; TRBD2 aligns across 16 bases. Germline CDR1 and CDR2: SGHRS and YFSETQ. This CDR3 is built from 16 residues. The ends lost 4 bases at V and 7 bases at J; junction bases unmatched: 5. This CDR3 is CASSLSGLAGGNEQFF. DNA for the CDR3: TGCGCCAGCAGCCTCTCGGGACTAGCGGGAGGGAATGAGCAGTTCTTC. The full variable domain, completed using reference TRBV5-1 and TRBJ2-1, is KAGVTQTPRYLIKTRGQQVTLSCSPISGHRSVSWYQQTPGQGLQFLFEYFSETQRNKGNFPGRFSGRQFSNSRSEMNVSTLELGDSALYLCASSLSGLAGGNEQFFGPGTRLTVL.

The rearrangement joins TRBV6-5 to TRBJ2-7, with 7 bases identical to TRBD1. The CDR3 loop spans 13 amino acids. V trimming: 6 bases; J trimming: 2 bases; junction bases outside the gene matches: 4. The V gene's germline CDR1 is MNHEY and CDR2 SVGAGI. Written as DNA, the CDR3 is TGTGCCAGCAGAAAGACAGGGCCCTACGAGCAGTACTTC. This sequence encodes CASRKTGPYEQYF.

The chain joins TRBV2 to TRBJ1-5; no clear D gene. CDR1 and CDR2 from the germline V gene are SNHLY and FYNNEI. The CDR3 is 13 residues long. Between the trimmed V and J ends, which lost 0 bases and 4 bases, there was a span of 4 bases. As DNA, the CDR3 is TGTGCCAGCAGTGAAGCCCCAAATCAGCCCCAGCATTTT. It codes for CASSEAPNQPQHF.

This clone has just a few counts. V gene TRBV5-5 combines with J gene TRBJ1-1; D gene uncertain. The CDR3 runs to 14 residues. Trimming stripped 1 base from V and 6 bases from J, with 13 bases between. Germline lookup yields CDR1 SGHKS and CDR2 YYEKEE (reference sequence). CDR3 loop: CASSLRVPASEAFF. The CDR3 nucleotides are TGTGCCAGCAGCTTGCGGGTGCCCGCCTCTGAAGCTTTCTTT.

The chain uses TRBV6-5 and TRBJ1-1; D call uncertain. Germline V lookup: CDR1 MNHEY, CDR2 SVGAGI. The V gene lost 8 bases and the J gene lost 5 bases, with 18 bases spanning the gap. This CDR3 spans 14 amino acids. CDR3 residues: CASGTTGRVTEAFF. For the CDR3, the DNA is TGTGCCAGCGGAACGACGGGTCGGGTAACTGAAGCTTTCTTT.

This sequence joins TRBV29-1 and TRBJ1-2; 7 bases fit TRBD1. The CDR3 sequence is 13 residues long. V gave up 2 bases and J gave up 8 bases; unmatched junction bases: 8. The V gene's germline CDR1 is SQVTM and CDR2 ANQGSEA. The CDR3, as DNA: TGCAGCGTTGAACAAAAGGGGGCTCAGGGCTACACCTTC. It yields the protein CSVEQKGAQGYTF.